What follows are 32 T cell receptor beta chains derived from one specimen sequenced in a study of cytomegalovirus exposure and HLA in healthy donors. Both 60 Vbeta primers and 13 Jbeta primers went into the PCR. Repertoires were generated with immunoSEQ multiplex PCR, while TCRdb's copy carries only in-frame clones and drops some. The sample lists roughly 190,000 clones; roughly nine tenths were seen once. Sequencing was performed on PBMCs. Source of these receptors: a boy aged 2 to 10 in good health and CMV-seronegative.

V and J are TRBV2 and TRBJ1-2; 12 bases line up with TRBD1. The CDR3 has 13 residues. With 8 bases clipped from V and 5 bases from J, the junction kept 3 bases outside the gene matches. The germline CDR1 and CDR2 sequences are SNHLY and FYNNEI. The CDR3 region is CASWDRGPYGYTF. DNA for the CDR3: TGTGCCAGCTGGGACAGGGGGCCGTATGGCTACACCTTC.

This clone was seen more than once but under ten times. Written as DNA, the CDR3 is TGTGCCAGCTCACCTGGACAGGGGACTCACTACGAGCAGTACTTC. As protein: CASSPGQGTHYEQYF. The chain joins TRBV18 to TRBJ2-7, with 9 positions matching TRBD1. The CDR3 loop spans 15 amino acids. Germline V gives CDR1 KGHSH, CDR2 LQKENI. V lost 3 bases to trimming and J lost 3 bases; unmatched junction nucleotides: 6.

This clone was seen once. The chain employs TRBV4-1 and TRBJ2-5, with TRBD2 matching 11 bases. Germline CDR1 and CDR2: MGHRA and YSYEKL. The CDR3 extends over 18 amino acids. After removal of 5 bases from V and 0 bases from J, the junction contained 11 bases not matched to a gene. CDR3 nucleotides: TGCGCCAGCAGCGTACCGGGACTAGCGGACTCGTACCAAGAGACCCAGTACTTC. It encodes CASSVPGLADSYQETQYF.

V and J are TRBV6-6 and TRBJ2-7, with TRBD2 as a possible D gene (6 bases). Between the trimmed V and J ends, which lost 8 bases and 3 bases, there was a span of 20 bases. The CDR3 loop spans 15 amino acids. Germline values: CDR1 MNHNY, CDR2 SVGAGI (reference sequence). The CDR3 sequence is CASGVRGGNFYEQYF. In DNA, the CDR3 is TGTGCCAGCGGTGTTAGGGGCGGGAACTTCTACGAGCAGTACTTC.

V usage is TRBV11-3 and J usage is TRBJ1-1; TRBD1 might be the D (6 bases). CDR1 SGHNT and CDR2 YENEEA come from the germline V gene. The CDR3 sequence is 13 residues long. Trimming removed 5 bases from V and 0 bases from J, with 7 bases in between. The CDR3 spells CASSRGMNTEAFF. The CDR3 DNA follows: TGTGCCAGCAGCAGGGGGATGAACACTGAAGCTTTCTTT.

The gene calls are TRBV9 and TRBJ2-3; 7 positions match TRBD2. In germline, CDR1 is SGDLS, CDR2 YYNGEE. The CDR3 has 16 residues. V was pared by 2 bases and J by 2 bases, with 8 bases of the junction left unmatched. This CDR3 reads CASSVRLAGLTDTQYF. The CDR3 region has the DNA TGTGCCAGCAGCGTGAGACTAGCTGGCCTCACAGATACGCAGTATTTT.

The V call is TRBV5-1, the J call TRBJ1-1, with D possibly being TRBD1 (5 bases). The CDR3 runs 15 residues. Per germline, CDR1 SGHRS and CDR2 YFSETQ. With 4 bases removed from V and 1 base from J, the gap between germline ends came to 14 bases. CDR3 sequence: CASSNRDYGNTEAFF. The DNA of the CDR3 is TGCGCCAGCAGCAACCGGGACTATGGGAACACTGAAGCTTTCTTT.

The chain carries TRBV15 and TRBJ2-5; 13 bases map to TRBD2. The ends lost 1 base at V and 3 bases at J; junction bases unmatched: 8. This CDR3 has 18 residues. Germline V gives CDR1 LNHNV, CDR2 YYDKDF (reference sequence). DNA of the CDR3: TGTGCCACCAGCAGAGTCTATTTAGGGACTAGCGGGGAAGAGACCCAGTACTTC. Its translation is CATSRVYLGTSGEETQYF.

The chain is built from TRBV18 and TRBJ2-7; 7 nucleotides agree with TRBD2. This CDR3 has 18 residues. Germline V gene lookup returns CDR1 KGHSH and CDR2 LQKENI. V was pared by 3 bases and J by 2 bases, with 16 bases of the junction left unmatched. CDR3 region: CASSPLATSEGLTYEQYF. Here the CDR3 DNA reads TGTGCCAGCTCACCCCTGGCCACGTCCGAGGGACTAACCTACGAGCAGTACTTC.

This clone has only one observation. This sequence joins TRBV5-1 and TRBJ2-3; D remains unclear. This CDR3 contains 16 residues. V was shortened by 1 base and J by 0 bases, with 12 bases between the two germline ends. Germline CDR1 is SGHRS and CDR2 is YFSETQ. The CDR3: CASSLLSATSTDTQYF. The DNA of the CDR3 is TGCGCCAGCAGCTTGTTAAGCGCCACGAGCACAGATACGCAGTATTTT.

The gene calls are TRBV30 and TRBJ1-5; D is ambiguous. The germline V and J ends were trimmed by 2 bases and 3 bases, with 11 bases remaining between them. CDR1 and CDR2 from the germline V gene are GTSNPN and SVGIG (reference sequence). This CDR3 contains 14 residues. The CDR3: CAWSLGTLNQPQHF. The CDR3 DNA reads TGTGCCTGGAGTCTGGGCACGCTCAATCAGCCCCAGCATTTT. The full variable domain, completed using reference TRBV30 and TRBJ1-5, is SQTIHQWPATLVQPVGSPLSLECTVEGTSNPNLYWYRQAAGRGLQLLFYSVGIGQISSEVPQNLSASRPQDRQFILSSKKLLLSDSGFYLCAWSLGTLNQPQHFGDGTRLSIL.

The chain carries TRBV5-1 and TRBJ2-3; D is perhaps TRBD2 (5 bases). Between the trimmed V and J ends, which lost 2 bases and 2 bases, there was a span of 12 bases. The CDR3 has 15 amino acids. Germline V CDR1 and CDR2: SGHRS, YFSETQ. For the CDR3, the DNA is TGCGCCAGCAGCTTTAGTGCGGACTCCACAGATACGCAGTATTTT. Translating gives CASSFSADSTDTQYF.

This chain links TRBV12-2 with TRBJ2-3; whether TRBD2, the table's D call, matches the DNA was not checked. TRBV12-2 is described as a pseudogene. The CDR3 sequence is 20 residues long. DNA of the CDR3: TGTGCAAGTCGCTTAAAGCCGGGCGACACACTAGCGGGAGGTCCAGATACGCAGTATTTT. This encodes CASRLKPGDTLAGGPDTQYF.

The gene calls are TRBV5-4 and TRBJ1-3; D possibly corresponds to TRBD1 (6 bases). Germline V gene sequence: CDR1 SGHNT, CDR2 YYREEE (reference sequence). The CDR3 extends over 15 amino acids. Deletions cut 1 base from V and 2 bases from J, with 10 bases between. CDR3 region: CASSLLQGTGNTIYF. The DNA of the CDR3 is TGTGCCAGCAGCTTGCTACAGGGTACTGGAAACACCATATATTTT.

The J gene is TRBJ2-3, the V gene TRBV6-5; 8 nucleotides align to TRBD1. With 6 bases clipped from V and 4 bases from J, the junction kept 9 bases outside the gene matches. Germline V gives CDR1 MNHEY, CDR2 SVGAGI. This CDR3 region has 15 residues. The CDR3 nucleotides read TGTGCCAGCAGACCTGGACAGGGATTTTCAGATACGCAGTATTTT. Translation gives CASRPGQGFSDTQYF.

The chain links TRBV18 to TRBJ1-2; TRBD1 matches 8 bases. CDR3 length equals 14 residues. The germline V gene encodes CDR1 KGHSH and CDR2 LQKENI. After removal of 1 base from V and 6 bases from J, the junction contained 4 bases not matched to a gene. The CDR3 spells CASSPQTGENGYTF. The CDR3 DNA reads as TGTGCCAGCTCACCACAGACAGGGGAAAATGGCTACACCTTC.

Of note for this clone: Relative to the germline gene, one junction end is altered; a read error may explain this. This chain uses TRBV7-9 with TRBJ2-7, with TRBD1 matching 7 bases. This CDR3 region has 16 residues. Per the germline V gene, CDR1 is SEHNR and CDR2 is FQNEAQ (reference sequence). CDR3 nucleotides: TGTTCCAGCAGCTCACCATCCGGGACAGAAGCCTACGAGCAGTACTTC. Residues: CSSSSPSGTEAYEQYF. Full variable domain (outside the CDR3, taken from reference TRBV7-9 and TRBJ2-7): DTGVSQNPRHKITKRGQNVTFRCDPISEHNRLYWYRQTLGQGPEFLTYFQNEAQLEKSRLLSDRFSAERPKGSFSTLEIQRTEQGDSAMYLCSSSSPSGTEAYEQYFGPGTRLTVT.

The chain employs TRBV5-1 and TRBJ2-5, with TRBD2 matching 11 bases. Germline V gene data show CDR1 as SGHRS and CDR2 as YFSETQ. This CDR3 is 17 amino acids long. V dropped 2 bases and J dropped 2; count of bases not matched to a gene: 8. CDR3 nucleotide sequence: TGCGCCAGCAGCTTACCAAGGACTAGCGGGCTACAAGAGACCCAGTACTTC. It translates to CASSLPRTSGLQETQYF.

The rearrangement joins TRBV5-5 to TRBJ1-1; tentative D call: TRBD1 (5 bases). This CDR3 region has 13 residues. Trimming took 0 bases from V and 4 from J, leaving 7 bases between them. Germline CDR1 is SGHKS and CDR2 is YYEKEE (reference sequence). CDR3 in DNA: TGTGCCAGCAGCTTGGTCAGGGCCACTGAAGCTTTCTTT. This translates into CASSLVRATEAFF.

Notes on this clone: The identical CDR3 is also encoded by other nucleotide sequences in the sample. This chain links TRBV5-1 with TRBJ1-1; D might be TRBD1 (5 bases). V was pared by 4 bases and J by 0 bases, with 7 bases between. Germline CDR1 reads SGHRS; CDR2 reads YFSETQ. The CDR3 covers 13 residues. The CDR3 coding sequence is TGCGCCAGCAGCCTAGGGGTGAACACTGAAGCTTTCTTT. It encodes CASSLGVNTEAFF.

V and J are TRBV10-3 and TRBJ2-3, with D unresolved. The CDR3 totals 14 residues. Deletions cut 3 bases from V and 4 bases from J, with 11 bases between. Germline assignment: CDR1 ENHRY and CDR2 SYGVKD. The CDR3 coding sequence is TGTGCCATCAGTGAAGCACGAGTTTCAGATACGCAGTATTTT. It is translated as CAISEARVSDTQYF.

This sequence joins TRBV7-6 and TRBJ2-7; 8 bases align to TRBD2. Germline V lookup: CDR1 SGHVS, CDR2 FNYEAQ. The V segment lost 5 bases and the J segment 2 bases; nucleotides outside the gene matches: 11. The CDR3 loop spans 16 amino acids. CDR3 DNA: TGTGCCAGCAGCCGATCCGGGACTAGAGACACCTACGAGCAGTACTTC. Translating it yields CASSRSGTRDTYEQYF.

V usage is TRBV27 and J usage is TRBJ2-5; D possibly corresponds to TRBD2 (6 bases). Germline V gives CDR1 MNHEY, CDR2 SMNVEV (reference sequence). Trimming pared 6 bases from V and 1 base from J, leaving 12 bases between. This CDR3 region has 14 residues. This CDR3 reads CASSDGSFQETQYF. In DNA, the CDR3 is TGTGCCAGCAGCGACGGGAGTTTCCAAGAGACCCAGTACTTC.

This chain uses TRBV2 with TRBJ1-6; a weak D match, TRBD1 (5 bases). The germline V gene has CDR1 SNHLY and CDR2 FYNNEI. V was clipped by 7 bases and J by 0 bases, with 22 bases between them. The CDR3 covers 19 residues. This chain's CDR3 is CASNMIDRDLSSYNSPLHF. CDR3 nucleotide sequence: TGTGCCAGCAATATGATTGACCGGGACTTGAGCTCCTATAATTCACCCCTCCACTTT.

This sequence joins TRBV6-1 and TRBJ2-7, with 12 bases fitting TRBD2. V lost 9 bases, J lost 2 bases, and 5 bases stayed unmatched. Germline values: CDR1 MNHNS, CDR2 SASEGT. The CDR3 covers 14 residues. The CDR3 DNA reads as TGTGCCAGTTCTGGACTAGCGGGGACCTACGAGCAGTACTTC. It codes for CASSGLAGTYEQYF.

This clone occurred once. The chain couples TRBV19 to TRBJ1-5, with TRBD1 identical over 8 bases. Per germline, CDR1 LNHDA and CDR2 SQIVND (reference sequence). V dropped 4 bases and J dropped 7; count of bases not matched to a gene: 6. The CDR3 length is 14 residues. In nucleotides, the CDR3 is TGTGCCAGTAGTAGAGACAGGGGAATCCAGCCCCAGCATTTT. It yields the protein CASSRDRGIQPQHF.

The chain couples TRBV15 to TRBJ1-2; 7 bases agree with TRBD1. The CDR3 contains 16 residues. With 3 bases clipped from V and 3 bases from J, the junction kept 10 bases outside the gene matches. Germline CDR1 and CDR2: LNHNV and YYDKDF (reference sequence). The CDR3 sequence: CATSRGRGAVYYGYTF. The CDR3, as DNA: TGTGCCACCAGCAGGGGCAGGGGGGCGGTGTACTATGGCTACACCTTC.

V usage is TRBV9 and J usage is TRBJ2-3, with D maybe TRBD2 (6 bases). The CDR3 runs 16 residues. Germline V gene sequence: CDR1 SGDLS, CDR2 YYNGEE. The ends were cut back, 3 bases at V and 0 bases at J, with 14 bases in the middle. The CDR3 spells CASSDTAGTSTDTQYF. CDR3 coding DNA: TGTGCCAGCAGCGACACCGCCGGGACTAGCACAGATACGCAGTATTTT.

The chain couples TRBV6-5 to TRBJ2-7, with D possibly TRBD2 on 6 matching bases. Germline values: CDR1 MNHEY, CDR2 SVGAGI. V lost 2 bases and J lost 3, with 14 bases in between. This CDR3 has 15 residues. As DNA, the CDR3 is TGTGCCAGCAGTTACAATAGCGGCGGAGGCTACGAGCAGTACTTC. As protein: CASSYNSGGGYEQYF.

This clone was recorded only once. In DNA form, the CDR3 reads TGTGCCAGCAGCCGGACAAATTACGAGCAGTACTTC. Protein product: CASSRTNYEQYF. The chain links TRBV7-9 to TRBJ2-7; D may be TRBD1 (5 bases). V lost 5 bases, J lost 4 bases, and 9 bases lay in between. Looked up from germline, CDR1 is SEHNR and CDR2 is FQNEAQ (reference sequence). This CDR3 spans 12 amino acids.

The chain carries TRBV28 and TRBJ1-5; D is perhaps TRBD1 (5 bases). The CDR3 runs 14 residues. Deletions cut 8 bases from V and 0 bases from J, with 11 bases between. From germline, CDR1 is MDHEN and CDR2 SYDVKM. The DNA of the CDR3 is TGTGCCAGCCAAGGGGCGGATAGCAATCAGCCCCAGCATTTT. Its translation: CASQGADSNQPQHF.

This chain joins TRBV11-2 and TRBJ2-3; D not resolved. V lost 5 bases and J lost 0, with 3 bases in between. Germline CDR1 and CDR2: SGHAT and FQNNGV. The length of the CDR3 is 12 residues. CDR3 sequence reads: CASSLSTDTQYF. The CDR3 nucleotides read TGTGCCAGCAGCCTTAGCACAGATACGCAGTATTTT.